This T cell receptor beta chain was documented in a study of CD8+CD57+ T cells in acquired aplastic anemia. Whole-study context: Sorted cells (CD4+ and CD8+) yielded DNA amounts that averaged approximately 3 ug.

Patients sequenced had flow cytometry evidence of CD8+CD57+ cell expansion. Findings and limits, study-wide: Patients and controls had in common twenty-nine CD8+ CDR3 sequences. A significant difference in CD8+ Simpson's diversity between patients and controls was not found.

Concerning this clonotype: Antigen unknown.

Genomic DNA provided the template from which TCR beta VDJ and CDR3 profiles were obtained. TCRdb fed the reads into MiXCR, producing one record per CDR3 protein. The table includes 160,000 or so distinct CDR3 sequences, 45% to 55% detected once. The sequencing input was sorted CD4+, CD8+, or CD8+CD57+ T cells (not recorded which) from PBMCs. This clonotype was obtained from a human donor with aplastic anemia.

Here the CDR3 reads CARYSAGGGETQYF. DNA of the CDR3: TGTGCCAGATATAGTGCGGGAGGGGGAGAGACCCAGTACTTC. The rearrangement uses TRBV6-4 and TRBJ2-5; 9 bases are a match to TRBD2. The CDR3 loop spans 14 amino acids. J lost 4 bases, V lost 9 bases, and 9 bases had no gene match. Germline V gene lookup returns CDR1 MRHNA and CDR2 SNTAGT.